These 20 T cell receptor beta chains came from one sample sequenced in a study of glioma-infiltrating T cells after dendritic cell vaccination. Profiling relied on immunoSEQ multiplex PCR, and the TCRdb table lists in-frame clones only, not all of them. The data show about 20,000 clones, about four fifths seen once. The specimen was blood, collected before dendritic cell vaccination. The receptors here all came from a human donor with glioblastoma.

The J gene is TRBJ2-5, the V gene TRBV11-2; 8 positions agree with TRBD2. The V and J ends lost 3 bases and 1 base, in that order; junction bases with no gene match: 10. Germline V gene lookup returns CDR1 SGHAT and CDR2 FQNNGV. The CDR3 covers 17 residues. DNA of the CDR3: TGTGCCAGCAGCTTCGGGCGGGGGGAATACCCCCAAGAGACCCAGTACTTC. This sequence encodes CASSFGRGEYPQETQYF.

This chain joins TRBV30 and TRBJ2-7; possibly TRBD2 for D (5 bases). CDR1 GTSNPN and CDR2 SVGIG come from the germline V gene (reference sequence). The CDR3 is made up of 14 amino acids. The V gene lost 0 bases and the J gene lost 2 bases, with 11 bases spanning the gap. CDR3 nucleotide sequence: TGTGCCTGGAGTGTACTAGGTTACACCTACGAGCAGTACTTC. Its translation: CAWSVLGYTYEQYF. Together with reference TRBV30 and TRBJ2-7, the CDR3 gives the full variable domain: SQTIHQWPATLVQPVGSPLSLECTVEGTSNPNLYWYRQAAGRGLQLLFYSVGIGQISSEVPQNLSASRPQDRQFILSSKKLLLSDSGFYLCAWSVLGYTYEQYFGPGTRLTVT.

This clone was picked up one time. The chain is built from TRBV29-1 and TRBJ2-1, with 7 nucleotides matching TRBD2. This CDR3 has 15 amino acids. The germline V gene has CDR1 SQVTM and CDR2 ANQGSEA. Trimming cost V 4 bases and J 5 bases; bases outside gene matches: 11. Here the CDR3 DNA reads TGCAGCGTTGTACTGTCTAGCGGTCAGAACAATGAGCAGTTCTTC. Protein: CSVVLSSGQNNEQFF.

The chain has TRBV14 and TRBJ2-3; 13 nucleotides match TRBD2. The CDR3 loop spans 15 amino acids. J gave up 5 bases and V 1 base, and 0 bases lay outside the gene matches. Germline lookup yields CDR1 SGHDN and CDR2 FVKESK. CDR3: CASSQGTSGRDTQYF. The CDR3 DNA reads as TGTGCCAGCAGCCAAGGGACTAGCGGGAGAGATACGCAGTATTTT. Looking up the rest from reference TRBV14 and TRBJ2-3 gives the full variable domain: EAGVTQFPSHSVIEKGQTVTLRCDPISGHDNLYWYRRVMGKEIKFLLHFVKESKQDESGMPNNRFLAERTGGTYSTLKVQPAELEDSGVYFCASSQGTSGRDTQYFGPGTRLTVL.

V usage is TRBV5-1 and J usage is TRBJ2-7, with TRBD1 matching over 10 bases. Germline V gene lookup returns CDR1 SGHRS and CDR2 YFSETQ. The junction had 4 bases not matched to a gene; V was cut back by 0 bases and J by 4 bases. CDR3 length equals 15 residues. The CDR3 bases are TGCGCCAGCAGCTTGGTAGCGGGACAGGGGTACGAGCAGTACTTC. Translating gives CASSLVAGQGYEQYF. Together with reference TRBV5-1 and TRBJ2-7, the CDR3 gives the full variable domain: KAGVTQTPRYLIKTRGQQVTLSCSPISGHRSVSWYQQTPGQGLQFLFEYFSETQRNKGNFPGRFSGRQFSNSRSEMNVSTLELGDSALYLCASSLVAGQGYEQYFGPGTRLTVT.

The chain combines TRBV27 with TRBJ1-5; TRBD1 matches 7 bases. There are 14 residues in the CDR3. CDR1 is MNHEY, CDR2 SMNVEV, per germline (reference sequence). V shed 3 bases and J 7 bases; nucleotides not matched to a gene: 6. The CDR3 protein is CASSFEGAGQPQHF. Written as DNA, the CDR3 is TGTGCCAGCAGTTTTGAGGGGGCAGGGCAGCCCCAGCATTTT.

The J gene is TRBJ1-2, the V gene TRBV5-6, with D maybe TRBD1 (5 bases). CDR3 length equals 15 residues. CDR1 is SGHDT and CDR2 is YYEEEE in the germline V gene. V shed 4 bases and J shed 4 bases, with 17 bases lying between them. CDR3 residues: CASSLVQGGFYGYTF. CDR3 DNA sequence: TGTGCCAGCAGCCTTGTCCAGGGCGGATTCTATGGCTACACCTTC. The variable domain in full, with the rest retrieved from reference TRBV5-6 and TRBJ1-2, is DAGVTQSPTHLIKTRGQQVTLRCSPKSGHDTVSWYQQALGQGPQFIFQYYEEEERQRGNFPDRFSGHQFPNYSSELNVNALLLGDSALYLCASSLVQGGFYGYTFGSGTRLTVV.

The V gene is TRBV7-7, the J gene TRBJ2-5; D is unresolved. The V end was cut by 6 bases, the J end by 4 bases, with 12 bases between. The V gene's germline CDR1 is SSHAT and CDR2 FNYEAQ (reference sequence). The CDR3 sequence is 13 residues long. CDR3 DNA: TGTGCCAGCAGTCGGGTTGACGGAGAGACCCAGTACTTC. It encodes CASSRVDGETQYF.

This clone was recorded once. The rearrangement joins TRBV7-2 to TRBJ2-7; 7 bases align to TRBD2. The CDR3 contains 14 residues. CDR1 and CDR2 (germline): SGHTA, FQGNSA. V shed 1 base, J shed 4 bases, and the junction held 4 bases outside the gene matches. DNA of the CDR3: TGTGCCAGCAGCTTAGTCGGGGGAGGGTACGAGCAGTACTTC. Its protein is CASSLVGGGYEQYF.

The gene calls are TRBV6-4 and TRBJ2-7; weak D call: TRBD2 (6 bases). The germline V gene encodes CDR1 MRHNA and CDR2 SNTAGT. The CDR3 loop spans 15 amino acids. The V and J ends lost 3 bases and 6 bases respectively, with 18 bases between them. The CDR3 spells CASSERAGRGSEQYF. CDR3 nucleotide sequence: TGTGCCAGCAGTGAACGGGCAGGGCGGGGCAGCGAGCAGTACTTC.

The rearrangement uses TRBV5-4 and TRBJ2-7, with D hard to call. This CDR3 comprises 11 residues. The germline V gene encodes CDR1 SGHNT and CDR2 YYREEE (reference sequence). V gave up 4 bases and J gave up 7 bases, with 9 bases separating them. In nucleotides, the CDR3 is TGTGCCAGCAGCCTGGCCGGGGAGCAGTACTTC. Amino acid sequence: CASSLAGEQYF. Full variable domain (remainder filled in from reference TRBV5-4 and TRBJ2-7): ETGVTQSPTHLIKTRGQQVTLRCSSQSGHNTVSWYQQALGQGPQFIFQYYREEENGRGNFPPRFSGLQFPNYSSELNVNALELDDSALYLCASSLAGEQYFGPGTRLTVT.

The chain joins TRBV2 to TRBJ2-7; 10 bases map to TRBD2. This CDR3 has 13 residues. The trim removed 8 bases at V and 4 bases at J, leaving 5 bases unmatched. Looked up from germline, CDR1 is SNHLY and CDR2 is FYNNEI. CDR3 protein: CASSGLADYEQYF. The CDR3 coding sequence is TGTGCCAGCTCAGGACTAGCGGATTACGAGCAGTACTTC.

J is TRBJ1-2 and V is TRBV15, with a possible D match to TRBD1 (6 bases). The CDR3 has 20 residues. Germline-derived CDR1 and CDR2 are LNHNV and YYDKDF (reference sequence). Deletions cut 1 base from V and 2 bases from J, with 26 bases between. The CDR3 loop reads CATSRGSGRGSAGENYGYTF. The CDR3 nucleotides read TGTGCCACCAGCAGAGGTTCGGGAAGGGGGTCGGCGGGGGAAAACTATGGCTACACCTTC.

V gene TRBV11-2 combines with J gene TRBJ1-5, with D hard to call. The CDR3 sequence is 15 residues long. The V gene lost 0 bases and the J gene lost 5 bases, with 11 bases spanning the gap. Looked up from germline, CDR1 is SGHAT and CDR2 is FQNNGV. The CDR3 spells CASSLDSGYHQPQHF. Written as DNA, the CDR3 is TGTGCCAGCAGCTTAGATTCGGGGTACCATCAGCCCCAGCATTTT.

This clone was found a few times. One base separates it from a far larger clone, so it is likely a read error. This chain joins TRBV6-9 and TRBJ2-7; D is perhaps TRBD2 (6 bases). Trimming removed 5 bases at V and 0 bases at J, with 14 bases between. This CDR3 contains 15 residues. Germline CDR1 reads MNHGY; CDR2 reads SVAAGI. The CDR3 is CASSEYAGPSYEQYF. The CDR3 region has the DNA TGTGCCAGCAGTGAGTACGCGGGACCCTCCTACGAGCAGTACTTC.

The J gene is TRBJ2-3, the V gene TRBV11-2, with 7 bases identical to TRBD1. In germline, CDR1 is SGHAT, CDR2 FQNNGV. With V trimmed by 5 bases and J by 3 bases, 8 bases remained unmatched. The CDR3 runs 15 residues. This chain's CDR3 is CASSLTGYRTDTQYF. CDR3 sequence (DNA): TGTGCCAGCAGCCTGACAGGGTATAGGACAGATACGCAGTATTTT.

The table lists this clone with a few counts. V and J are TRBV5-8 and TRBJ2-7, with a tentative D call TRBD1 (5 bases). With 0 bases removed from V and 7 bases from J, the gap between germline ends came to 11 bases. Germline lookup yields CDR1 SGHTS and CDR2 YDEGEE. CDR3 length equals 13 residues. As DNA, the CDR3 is TGTGCCAGCAGCTTGGCCAGGTCAGGGGAGCAGTACTTC. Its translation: CASSLARSGEQYF.

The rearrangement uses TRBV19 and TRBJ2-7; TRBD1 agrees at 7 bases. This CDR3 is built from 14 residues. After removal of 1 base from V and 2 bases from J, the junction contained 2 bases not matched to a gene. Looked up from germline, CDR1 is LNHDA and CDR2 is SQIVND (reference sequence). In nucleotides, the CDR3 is TGTGCCAGTAGTATAGGGGGACAGACCTACGAGCAGTACTTC. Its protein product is CASSIGGQTYEQYF.

CDR3 amino acids: CASSDAGTGERDTF. CDR3 bases: TGTGCCAGCAGTGACGCCGGGACAGGTGAACGGGACACCTTC. J is TRBJ1-2 and V is TRBV6-1, with 8 nucleotides matching TRBD1. V was clipped by 3 bases and J by 12 bases; unmatched bases: 12. This CDR3 region has 14 residues. Germline lookup yields CDR1 MNHNS and CDR2 SASEGT.

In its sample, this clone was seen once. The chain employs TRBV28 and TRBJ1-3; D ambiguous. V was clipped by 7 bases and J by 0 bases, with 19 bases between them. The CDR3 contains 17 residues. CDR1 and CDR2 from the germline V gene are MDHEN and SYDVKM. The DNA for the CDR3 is TGTGCCAGCACGGCGGGTCCGGAGGCCCCCTCTGGAAACACCATATATTTT. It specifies CASTAGPEAPSGNTIYF.